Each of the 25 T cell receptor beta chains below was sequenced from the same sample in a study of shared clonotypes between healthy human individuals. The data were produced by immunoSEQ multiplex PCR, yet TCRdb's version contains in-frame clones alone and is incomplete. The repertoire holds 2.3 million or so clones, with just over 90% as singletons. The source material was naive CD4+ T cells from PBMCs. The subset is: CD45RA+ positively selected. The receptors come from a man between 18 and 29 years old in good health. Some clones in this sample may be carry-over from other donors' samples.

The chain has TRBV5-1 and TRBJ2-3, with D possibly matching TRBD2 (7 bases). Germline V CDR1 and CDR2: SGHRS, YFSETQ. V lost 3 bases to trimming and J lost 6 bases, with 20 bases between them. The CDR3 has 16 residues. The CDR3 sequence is CASSSALGGATDTQYF. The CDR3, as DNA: TGCGCCAGCAGCTCGGCTTTAGGGGGGGCCACGGATACGCAGTATTTT. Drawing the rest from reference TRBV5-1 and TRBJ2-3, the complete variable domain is KAGVTQTPRYLIKTRGQQVTLSCSPISGHRSVSWYQQTPGQGLQFLFEYFSETQRNKGNFPGRFSGRQFSNSRSEMNVSTLELGDSALYLCASSSALGGATDTQYFGPGTRLTVL.

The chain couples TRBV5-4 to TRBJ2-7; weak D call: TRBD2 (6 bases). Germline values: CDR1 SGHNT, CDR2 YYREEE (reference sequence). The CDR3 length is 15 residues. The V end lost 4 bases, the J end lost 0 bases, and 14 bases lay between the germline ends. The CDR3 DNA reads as TGTGCCAGCAGCCTGCCCGAGACTAGCTCCTACGAGCAGTACTTC. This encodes CASSLPETSSYEQYF.

CDR3 bases: TGTGCCAGTAGTATAGTGGGGCCTAGCGTCCTAAGTGGCTACAATGAGCAGTTCTTC. It encodes CASSIVGPSVLSGYNEQFF. The chain has TRBV19 and TRBJ2-1; D is perhaps TRBD2 (6 bases). CDR3 size: 19 residues. From germline, CDR1 is LNHDA and CDR2 SQIVND (reference sequence). With 1 base removed from V and 3 bases from J, the gap between germline ends came to 22 bases. The full variable domain, completed using reference TRBV19 and TRBJ2-1, is DGGITQSPKYLFRKEGQNVTLSCEQNLNHDAMYWYRQDPGQGLRLIYYSQIVNDFQKGDIAEGYSVSREKKESFPLTVTSAQKNPTAFYLCASSIVGPSVLSGYNEQFFGPGTRLTVL.

CDR3 DNA: TGTGCCAGCAGCTTAGTGAGGGGACCGAACACCGGGGAGCTGTTTTTT. It specifies CASSLVRGPNTGELFF. The rearrangement joins TRBV7-3 to TRBJ2-2, with D perhaps matching TRBD1 or TRBD2 (5 bases each). Trimming shortened V by 2 bases and J by 0 bases, and 10 bases separated the two germline ends. CDR1 is SGHTA, CDR2 FQGTGA, per germline. This CDR3 region has 16 residues.

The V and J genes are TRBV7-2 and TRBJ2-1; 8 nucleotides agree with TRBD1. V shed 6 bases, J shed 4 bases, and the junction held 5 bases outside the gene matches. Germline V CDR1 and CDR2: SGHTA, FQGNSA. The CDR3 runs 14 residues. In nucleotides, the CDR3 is TGTGCCAGCAGTCGGGACAGGAGGTACAATGAGCAGTTCTTC. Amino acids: CASSRDRRYNEQFF.

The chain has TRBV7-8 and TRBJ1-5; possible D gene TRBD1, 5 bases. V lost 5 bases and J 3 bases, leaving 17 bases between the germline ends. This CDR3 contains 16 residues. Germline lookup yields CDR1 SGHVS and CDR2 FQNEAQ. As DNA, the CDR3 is TGTGCCAGCAGCGCACGACAGAGCACTTTCAATCAGCCCCAGCATTTT. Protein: CASSARQSTFNQPQHF. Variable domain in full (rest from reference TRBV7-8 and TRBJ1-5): GAGVSQSPRYKVAKRGQDVALRCDPISGHVSLFWYQQALGQGPEFLTYFQNEAQLDKSGLPSDRFFAERPEGSVSTLKIQRTQQEDSAVYLCASSARQSTFNQPQHFGDGTRLSIL.

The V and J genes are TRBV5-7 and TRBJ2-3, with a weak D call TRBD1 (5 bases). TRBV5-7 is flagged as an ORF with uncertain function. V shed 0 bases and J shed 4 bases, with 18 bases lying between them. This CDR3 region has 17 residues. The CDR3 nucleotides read TGTGCCAGCAGCTTGGGGTGGGGCTGGATACACCCAGATACGCAGTATTTT. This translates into CASSLGWGWIHPDTQYF.

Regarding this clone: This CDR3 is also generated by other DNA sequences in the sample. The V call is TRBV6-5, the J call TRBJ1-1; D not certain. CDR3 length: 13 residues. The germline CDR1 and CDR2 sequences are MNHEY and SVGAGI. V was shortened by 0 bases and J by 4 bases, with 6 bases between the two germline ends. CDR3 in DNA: TGTGCCAGCAGTTACTCCGGGGTCACTGAAGCTTTCTTT. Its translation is CASSYSGVTEAFF.

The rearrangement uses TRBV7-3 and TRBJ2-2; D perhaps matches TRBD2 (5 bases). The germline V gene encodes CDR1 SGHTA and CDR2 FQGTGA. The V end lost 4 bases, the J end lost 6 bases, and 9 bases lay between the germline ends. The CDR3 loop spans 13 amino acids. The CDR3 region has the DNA TGTGCCAGCAGCTCCAAGAGGGCCGGGGAGCTGTTTTTT. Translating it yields CASSSKRAGELFF.

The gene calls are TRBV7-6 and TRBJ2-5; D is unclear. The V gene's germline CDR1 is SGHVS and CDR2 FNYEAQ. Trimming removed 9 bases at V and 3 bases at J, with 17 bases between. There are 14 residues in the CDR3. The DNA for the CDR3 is TGTGCCAGTGGCCCCTTGGGATCTGAAGAGACCCAGTACTTC. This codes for CASGPLGSEETQYF.

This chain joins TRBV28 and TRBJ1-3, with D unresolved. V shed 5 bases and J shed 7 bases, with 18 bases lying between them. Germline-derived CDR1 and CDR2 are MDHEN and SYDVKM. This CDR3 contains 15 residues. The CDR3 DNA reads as TGTGCCAGCAGTCCCTCGTCGGCGGTGGGGAACACCATATATTTT. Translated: CASSPSSAVGNTIYF.

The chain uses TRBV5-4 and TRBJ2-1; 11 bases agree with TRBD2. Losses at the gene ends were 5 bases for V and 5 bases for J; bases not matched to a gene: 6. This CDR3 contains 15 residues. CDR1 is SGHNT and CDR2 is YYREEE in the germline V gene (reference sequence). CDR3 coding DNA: TGTGCCAGCAGGGCCGGGACTAGCGGTAACAATGAGCAGTTCTTC. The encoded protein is CASRAGTSGNNEQFF.

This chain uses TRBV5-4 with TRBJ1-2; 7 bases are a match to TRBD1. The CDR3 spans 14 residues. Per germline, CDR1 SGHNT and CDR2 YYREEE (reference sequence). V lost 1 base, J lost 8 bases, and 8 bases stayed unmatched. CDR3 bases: TGTGCCAGCAGCTTGCAGGGGGATCCCGGAGGCTACACCTTC. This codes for CASSLQGDPGGYTF.

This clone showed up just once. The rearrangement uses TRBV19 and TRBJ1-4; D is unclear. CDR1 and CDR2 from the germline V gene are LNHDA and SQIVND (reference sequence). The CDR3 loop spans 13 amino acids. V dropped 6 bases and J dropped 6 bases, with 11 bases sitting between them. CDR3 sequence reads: CASSRTGDEKLFF. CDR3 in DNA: TGTGCCAGTAGCCGTACTGGGGATGAAAAACTGTTTTTT.

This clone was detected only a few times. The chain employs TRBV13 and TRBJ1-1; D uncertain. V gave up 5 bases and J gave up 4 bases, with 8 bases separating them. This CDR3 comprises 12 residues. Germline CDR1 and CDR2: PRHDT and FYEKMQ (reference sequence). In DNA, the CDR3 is TGTGCCAGCAGCCTAAGGGTCACTGAAGCTTTCTTT. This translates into CASSLRVTEAFF. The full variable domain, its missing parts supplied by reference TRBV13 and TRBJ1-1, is AAGVIQSPRHLIKEKRETATLKCYPIPRHDTVYWYQQGPGQDPQFLISFYEKMQSDKGSIPDRFSAQQFSDYHSELNMSSLELGDSALYFCASSLRVTEAFFGQGTRLTVV.

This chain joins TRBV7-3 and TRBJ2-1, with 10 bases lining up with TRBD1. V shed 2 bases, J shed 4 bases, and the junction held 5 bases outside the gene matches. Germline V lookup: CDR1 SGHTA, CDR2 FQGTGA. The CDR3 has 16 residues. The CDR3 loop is CASSLFLGQGYNEQFF. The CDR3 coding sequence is TGTGCCAGCAGCTTATTTCTGGGACAGGGGTACAATGAGCAGTTCTTC.

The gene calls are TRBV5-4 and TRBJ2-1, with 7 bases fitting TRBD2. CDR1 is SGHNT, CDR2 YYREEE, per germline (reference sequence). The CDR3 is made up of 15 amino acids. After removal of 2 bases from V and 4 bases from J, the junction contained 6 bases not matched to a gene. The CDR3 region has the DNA TGTGCCAGCAGCTTCGGCGGGAGCTTTTACAATGAGCAGTTCTTC. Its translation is CASSFGGSFYNEQFF.

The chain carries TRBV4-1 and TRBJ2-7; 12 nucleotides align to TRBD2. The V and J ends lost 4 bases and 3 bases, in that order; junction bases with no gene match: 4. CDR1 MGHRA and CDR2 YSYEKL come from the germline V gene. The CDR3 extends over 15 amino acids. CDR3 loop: CASSPRTSGNYEQYF. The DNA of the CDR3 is TGCGCCAGCAGCCCAAGGACTAGCGGGAACTACGAGCAGTACTTC.

CDR3 loop: CASSQDTAFSGNTIYF. In DNA form, the CDR3 reads TGTGCCAGCTCACAAGATACAGCGTTCTCTGGAAACACCATATATTTT. This chain uses TRBV18 with TRBJ1-3, with unresolved D. The V end was cut by 4 bases, the J end by 0 bases, with 13 bases between. This CDR3 contains 16 residues. CDR1 is KGHSH and CDR2 is LQKENI in the germline V gene.

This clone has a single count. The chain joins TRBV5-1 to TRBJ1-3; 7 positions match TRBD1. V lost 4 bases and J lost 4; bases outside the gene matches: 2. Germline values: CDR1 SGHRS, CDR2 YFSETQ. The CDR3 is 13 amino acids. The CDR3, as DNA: TGCGCCAGCAGCAGGGGACAGGGAAACACCATATATTTT. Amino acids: CASSRGQGNTIYF.

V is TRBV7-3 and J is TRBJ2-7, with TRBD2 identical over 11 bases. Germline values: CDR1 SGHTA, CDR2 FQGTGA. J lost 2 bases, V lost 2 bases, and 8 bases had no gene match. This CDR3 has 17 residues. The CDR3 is CASSLLAGGPGAYEQYF. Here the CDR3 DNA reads TGTGCCAGCAGCTTATTAGCGGGAGGGCCTGGGGCCTACGAGCAGTACTTC. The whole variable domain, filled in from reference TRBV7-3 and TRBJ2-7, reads GAGVSQTPSNKVTEKGKYVELRCDPISGHTALYWYRQSLGQGPEFLIYFQGTGAADDSGLPNDRFFAVRPEGSVSTLKIQRTERGDSAVYLCASSLLAGGPGAYEQYFGPGTRLTVT.

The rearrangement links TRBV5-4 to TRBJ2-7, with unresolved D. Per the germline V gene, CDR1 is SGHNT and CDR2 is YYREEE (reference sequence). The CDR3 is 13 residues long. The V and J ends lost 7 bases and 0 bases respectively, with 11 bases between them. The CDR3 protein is CASGFPDSYEQYF. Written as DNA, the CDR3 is TGTGCCAGCGGTTTTCCCGACTCCTACGAGCAGTACTTC.

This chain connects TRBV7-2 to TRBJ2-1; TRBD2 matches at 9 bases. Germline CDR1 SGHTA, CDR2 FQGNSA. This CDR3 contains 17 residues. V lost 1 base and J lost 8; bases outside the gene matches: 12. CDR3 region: CASSLGASGISLYEQFF. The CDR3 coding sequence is TGTGCCAGCAGCTTAGGAGCTAGCGGGATAAGTTTGTATGAGCAGTTCTTC.

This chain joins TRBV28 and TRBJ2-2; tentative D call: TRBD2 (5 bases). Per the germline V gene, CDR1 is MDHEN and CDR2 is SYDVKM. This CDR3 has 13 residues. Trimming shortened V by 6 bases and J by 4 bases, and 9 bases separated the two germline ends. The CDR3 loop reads CASSRGSTGELFF. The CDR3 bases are TGTGCCAGCAGCCGAGGGTCCACCGGGGAGCTGTTTTTT.

The CDR3 bases are TGTGCCAGCAGCTTACGGGGGGAGAAAGATGGCTACACCTTC. Amino acid sequence: CASSLRGEKDGYTF. V and J are TRBV7-6 and TRBJ1-2; D might be TRBD1 (5 bases). The germline CDR1 and CDR2 sequences are SGHVS and FNYEAQ. Trimming left V 2 bases short and J 6 bases short, with 13 bases between. There are 14 residues in the CDR3.